The source of this T cell receptor (beta chain) is a study of cytomegalovirus exposure and HLA in healthy donors. Findings and limits, study-wide: Over 150 TCR beta chains were listed as cytomegalovirus-associated.

Only in-frame clones appear in the TCRdb table, and some are missing; sequencing was by immunoSEQ multiplex PCR. This sample has about 70,000 clones, with about 92% found just once. A note on this clone: The target antigen is unknown.

In germline, CDR1 is MDHEN, CDR2 SYDVKM. V was pared by 5 bases and J by 5 bases, with 13 bases between. The CDR3 has 14 residues. The sequence was collected from a man younger than 35 in good health and CMV-seropositive. The sample consisted of PBMCs. The J gene is TRBJ1-5, the V gene TRBV28, with TRBD1 as a possible D gene (6 bases). In nucleotides, the CDR3 is TGTGCCAGCAGTGTATTACAGGGCTATCAGCCCCAGCATTTT. Translated, it gives CASSVLQGYQPQHF.